This TCR beta chain was sequenced during a study of tumor-infiltrating lymphocytes in primary liver carcinoma. About the study: These were node-negative, non-metastatic T1-T3 tumors of about 4.2 to 11 cm. Broader study findings: The study found only about 8-25% of top clones in all five tumor regions.

Taking about 18-31 mg of unsorted bulk tissue, the authors co-extracted RNA and DNA. The patients had histopathologically diagnosed primary liver carcinoma, and their disease was treated by surgical resection. More than 85% viable tumor cells made up every tumor sample. About this clonotype: Its target is unknown.

Germline CDR1 ENHRY, CDR2 SYGVKD. V gave up 6 bases and J gave up 4 bases, with 15 bases separating them. The CDR3 has 14 residues. The input was roughly 0.5 ug total RNA; TCR beta cDNA was made from it with a constant-region primer. Three nested multiplex PCR rounds, a slightly modified ARM-PCR, produced the libraries for TCR beta. Forward primers for TRBV1-TRBV30 and a C-beta reverse primer served the first two PCR rounds, at about 11 cycles each. TCRdb independently ran MiXCR on the multiplex PCR reads; one entry per CDR3 protein. The sample lists 99,000 or so distinct CDR3 sequences, about 70% occurring once.

The sample consisted of liver tumor tissue from sampling region 5. The sample's subset: tumor region T5, tumor centre. This clonotype was obtained from a woman aged 60 to 75 with primary liver carcinoma and hepatitis B virus infection. V and J are TRBV10-3 and TRBJ2-5, with a possible D match to TRBD2 (6 bases). The CDR3 loop reads CAIRATEGGETQYF. The CDR3 DNA reads TGTGCCATCAGGGCAACGGAGGGAGGAGAGACCCAGTACTTC.